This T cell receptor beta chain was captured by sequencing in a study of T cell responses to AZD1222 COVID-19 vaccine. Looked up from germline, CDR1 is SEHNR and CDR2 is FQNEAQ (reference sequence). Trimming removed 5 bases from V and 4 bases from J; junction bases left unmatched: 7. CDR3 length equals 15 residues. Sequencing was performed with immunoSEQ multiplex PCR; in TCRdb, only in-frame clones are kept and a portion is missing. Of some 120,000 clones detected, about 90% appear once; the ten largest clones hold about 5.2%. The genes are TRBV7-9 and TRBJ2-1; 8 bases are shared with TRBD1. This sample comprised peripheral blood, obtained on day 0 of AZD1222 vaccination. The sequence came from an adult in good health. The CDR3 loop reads CASSPDRAFYNEQFF. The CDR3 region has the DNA TGTGCCAGCAGCCCGGACAGGGCCTTTTACAATGAGCAGTTCTTC.